This entry lists 21 T cell receptor beta chains sequenced from one sample in a study of blood T cell repertoires in COVID-19. Only in-frame clones appear in the TCRdb table, and some are missing; sequencing was by immunoSEQ multiplex PCR. Of about 110,000 clones detected, more than 70% appear once; the ten largest clones hold 6.8%. Sequenced material: peripheral blood. These receptors came from a man in his fifties or sixties with active or convalescent COVID-19.

This chain joins TRBV5-5 and TRBJ1-4; 11 bases match TRBD1. After removal of 4 bases from V and 6 bases from J, the junction contained 2 bases not matched to a gene. This CDR3 is 14 amino acids long. The V gene's germline CDR1 is SGHKS and CDR2 YYEKEE (reference sequence). The CDR3: CASSRTGGDEKLFF. CDR3 DNA: TGTGCCAGCAGCCGGACAGGGGGCGATGAAAAACTGTTTTTT. Drawing the rest from reference TRBV5-5 and TRBJ1-4, the complete variable domain is DAGVTQSPTHLIKTRGQQVTLRCSPISGHKSVSWYQQVLGQGPQFIFQYYEKEERGRGNFPDRFSARQFPNYSSELNVNALLLGDSALYLCASSRTGGDEKLFFGSGTQLSVL.

This chain uses TRBV3-1 (or the pseudogene TRBV3-2) with TRBJ2-1; 8 positions agree with TRBD2. The germline V gene encodes CDR1 LGHDT and CDR2 YNNKEL (reference sequence). This CDR3 contains 16 residues. The trim removed 1 base at V and 6 bases at J, leaving 8 bases unmatched. This chain's CDR3 is CASSQGFLAGPNEQFF. The DNA of the CDR3 is TGTGCCAGCAGCCAAGGATTCCTAGCGGGCCCCAATGAGCAGTTCTTC.

V usage is TRBV28 and J usage is TRBJ1-1; 9 bases map to TRBD1. The V gene's germline CDR1 is MDHEN and CDR2 SYDVKM. This CDR3 spans 15 amino acids. The trim removed 6 bases at V and 0 bases at J, leaving 5 bases unmatched. CDR3: CASSRQGVVNTEAFF. As DNA, the CDR3 is TGTGCCAGCAGCAGACAGGGGGTGGTGAACACTGAAGCTTTCTTT.

V and J are TRBV6-6 and TRBJ2-7; 7 nucleotides agree with TRBD2. This CDR3 is built from 15 residues. V was pared by 0 bases and J by 2 bases, with 4 bases of the junction left unmatched. CDR1 MNHNY and CDR2 SVGAGI come from the germline V gene (reference sequence). For the CDR3, the DNA is TGTGCCAGCAGTTACTCCTTTGCGGGGGCCTACGAGCAGTACTTC. As protein: CASSYSFAGAYEQYF.

CDR3 protein: CASSIEDTTYNEQFF. As DNA, the CDR3 is TGTGCCAGTAGTATTGAGGACACAACCTACAATGAGCAGTTCTTC. This chain uses TRBV19 with TRBJ2-1, with a weak D call TRBD1 (5 bases). This CDR3 is built from 15 residues. In germline, CDR1 is LNHDA, CDR2 SQIVND (reference sequence). V lost 3 bases and J lost 2, with 11 bases in between.

CDR3 amino acids: CASSIRGRTEAFF. The CDR3 DNA follows: TGTGCCAGCAGTATCAGGGGTCGGACTGAAGCTTTCTTT. The chain employs TRBV7-9 and TRBJ1-1; possibly TRBD1 for D (6 bases). The CDR3 covers 13 residues. V was clipped by 6 bases and J by 5 bases, with 13 bases between them. Germline loops: CDR1 SEHNR, CDR2 FQNEAQ (reference sequence).

Only one count was recorded for this clone. The J gene is TRBJ1-6, the V gene TRBV20-1; D is unresolved. V was pared by 3 bases and J by 8 bases, with 17 bases between. The CDR3 is 15 amino acids. Germline V CDR1 and CDR2: DFQATT, SNEGSKA (reference sequence). This CDR3 is CSASSPYIRDSPLHF. The DNA for the CDR3 is TGCAGTGCTAGTTCCCCCTATATCCGGGATTCACCCCTCCACTTT.

The gene calls are TRBV27 and TRBJ2-7; 11 bases are a match to TRBD2. CDR1 is MNHEY, CDR2 SMNVEV, per germline (reference sequence). With 2 bases clipped from V and 4 bases from J, the junction kept 4 bases outside the gene matches. The CDR3 is made up of 15 amino acids. The CDR3 DNA reads TGTGCCAGCAGTTTAGGTTTAGCGGGAGGGTACGAGCAGTACTTC. It translates to CASSLGLAGGYEQYF.

The sample holds one count of this clone. The rearrangement links TRBV6-2 or TRBV6-3 to TRBJ2-1; 8 positions agree with TRBD2. This CDR3 region has 18 residues. Germline loops: CDR1 MNHEY, CDR2 SVGEGT. The trim removed 3 bases at V and 2 bases at J, leaving 12 bases unmatched. CDR3 nucleotides: TGTGCCAGCAGTTATCCGCCGAGCGGGAGCCCCACCTACAATGAGCAGTTCTTC. It codes for CASSYPPSGSPTYNEQFF.

The table lists this clone with a few counts. The CDR3 coding sequence is TGTGCCACCAGCAGGGCGGGGTTGGACACCGGGGAGCTGTTTTTT. It codes for CATSRAGLDTGELFF. This chain connects TRBV15 to TRBJ2-2; weak D call: TRBD2 (6 bases). The germline V gene encodes CDR1 LNHNV and CDR2 YYDKDF (reference sequence). The CDR3 is 15 residues long. V dropped 3 bases and J dropped 3 bases, with 11 bases sitting between them. The full variable domain, rest sourced from reference TRBV15 and TRBJ2-2, is DAMVIQNPRYQVTQFGKPVTLSCSQTLNHNVMYWYQQKSSQAPKLLFHYYDKDFNNEADTPDNFQSRRPNTSFCFLDIRSPGLGDTAMYLCATSRAGLDTGELFFGEGSRLTVL.

This sequence joins TRBV6-6 and TRBJ2-5, with a possible D match to TRBD2 (6 bases). The CDR3 contains 18 residues. CDR1 and CDR2 (germline): MNHNY, SVGAGI (reference sequence). Deletions cut 5 bases from V and 1 base from J, with 23 bases between. CDR3 in amino acids: CASSLRDTDYSLQETQYF. The CDR3 DNA reads TGTGCCAGCAGTCTCCGGGATACGGACTACAGCCTCCAAGAGACCCAGTACTTC.

This chain connects TRBV6-1 to TRBJ2-7; maybe TRBD1 (5 bases). The CDR3 spans 15 residues. Germline CDR1 and CDR2: MNHNS and SASEGT. Trimming cost V 2 bases and J 2 bases, with 13 bases left between them. The CDR3 reads CASSESPGQTYEQYF. Here the CDR3 DNA reads TGTGCCAGCAGTGAATCGCCAGGGCAGACCTACGAGCAGTACTTC.

The CDR3 here is CASSLLQRDYNEQFF. CDR3 nucleotides: TGTGCCAGCAGCTTGCTCCAGCGGGATTACAATGAGCAGTTCTTC. This rearrangement joins TRBV13 to TRBJ2-1; the match to TRBD2 covers 7 bases. The CDR3 is made up of 15 amino acids. CDR1 and CDR2 (germline): PRHDT, FYEKMQ (reference sequence). After removal of 3 bases from V and 4 bases from J, the junction contained 6 bases not matched to a gene.

The chain employs TRBV9 and TRBJ1-6, with TRBD1 as a possible D gene (6 bases). There are 15 residues in the CDR3. V shed 4 bases and J shed 0 bases, with 8 bases lying between them. The germline gives CDR1 SGDLS, CDR2 YYNGEE. The CDR3 nucleotides read TGTGCCAGCAGCTCCAGGGGCTCCTATAATTCACCCCTCCACTTT. Its protein is CASSSRGSYNSPLHF. Variable domain in full (rest from reference TRBV9 and TRBJ1-6): DSGVTQTPKHLITATGQRVTLRCSPRSGDLSVYWYQQSLDQGLQFLIQYYNGEERAKGNILERFSAQQFPDLHSELNLSSLELGDSALYFCASSSRGSYNSPLHFGNGTRLTVT.

This clone was picked up one time. This chain links TRBV30 with TRBJ1-5; tentatively, D is TRBD1 (6 bases). The germline CDR1 and CDR2 sequences are GTSNPN and SVGIG (reference sequence). This CDR3 has 13 amino acids. V gave up 1 base and J gave up 6 bases, with 10 bases separating them. As DNA, the CDR3 is TGTGCCTGGAGTGCTATACAGGGTCAGCCCCAGCATTTT. This codes for CAWSAIQGQPQHF.

This chain uses TRBV29-1 with TRBJ1-6, with 9 nucleotides matching TRBD1. The CDR3 is 13 amino acids. Germline V gene data show CDR1 as SQVTM and CDR2 as ANQGSEA. V dropped 4 bases and J dropped 6; count of bases not matched to a gene: 1. The chain's CDR3 is CSVGDRANSPLHF. For the CDR3, the DNA is TGCAGCGTTGGGGACAGGGCTAATTCACCCCTCCACTTT.

This chain connects TRBV19 to TRBJ2-3; the match to TRBD2 covers 8 bases. The CDR3 runs 16 residues. The ends lost 8 bases at V and 0 bases at J; junction bases unmatched: 10. CDR1 LNHDA and CDR2 SQIVND come from the germline V gene (reference sequence). The CDR3: CASRRPASGSTDTQYF. CDR3 in DNA: TGTGCCAGTCGGAGGCCGGCTAGCGGGAGCACAGATACGCAGTATTTT.

V and J are TRBV4-2 and TRBJ2-1, with D maybe TRBD2 (6 bases). This CDR3 is built from 18 residues. The germline gives CDR1 LGHNA, CDR2 YNFKEQ. The V and J ends lost 0 bases and 2 bases respectively, with 17 bases between them. The DNA of the CDR3 is TGTGCCAGCAGCCAAGATCTAGGAGCGGGCCTAACCTACAATGAGCAGTTCTTC. Protein sequence: CASSQDLGAGLTYNEQFF.

The chain recombines TRBV10-3 with TRBJ1-1; D gene ambiguous. V lost 8 bases and J lost 3, with 19 bases in between. The CDR3 contains 15 residues. The germline gives CDR1 ENHRY, CDR2 SYGVKD. As DNA, the CDR3 is TGTGCCATCCGATCGAAGCGGGGAGGCGACACTGAAGCTTTCTTT. Its protein is CAIRSKRGGDTEAFF.

The V and J genes are TRBV3-1 (or the pseudogene TRBV3-2) and TRBJ2-1; D ambiguous. This CDR3 region has 14 residues. Germline V gene lookup returns CDR1 LGHDT and CDR2 YNNKEL (reference sequence). V dropped 0 bases and J dropped 2 bases, with 5 bases sitting between them. The CDR3 DNA is TGTGCCAGCAGCCAAGAAACTCCCTACAATGAGCAGTTCTTC. This sequence encodes CASSQETPYNEQFF.

This clone has a handful of counts. V usage is TRBV7-9 and J usage is TRBJ1-2; no reliable D call. Germline CDR1 reads SEHNR; CDR2 reads FQNEAQ (reference sequence). V gave up 2 bases and J gave up 3 bases, with 10 bases separating them. The CDR3 covers 14 residues. The CDR3 here is CASSLSYRYYGYTF. The CDR3 nucleotides read TGTGCCAGCAGCTTAAGTTACCGGTACTATGGCTACACCTTC.